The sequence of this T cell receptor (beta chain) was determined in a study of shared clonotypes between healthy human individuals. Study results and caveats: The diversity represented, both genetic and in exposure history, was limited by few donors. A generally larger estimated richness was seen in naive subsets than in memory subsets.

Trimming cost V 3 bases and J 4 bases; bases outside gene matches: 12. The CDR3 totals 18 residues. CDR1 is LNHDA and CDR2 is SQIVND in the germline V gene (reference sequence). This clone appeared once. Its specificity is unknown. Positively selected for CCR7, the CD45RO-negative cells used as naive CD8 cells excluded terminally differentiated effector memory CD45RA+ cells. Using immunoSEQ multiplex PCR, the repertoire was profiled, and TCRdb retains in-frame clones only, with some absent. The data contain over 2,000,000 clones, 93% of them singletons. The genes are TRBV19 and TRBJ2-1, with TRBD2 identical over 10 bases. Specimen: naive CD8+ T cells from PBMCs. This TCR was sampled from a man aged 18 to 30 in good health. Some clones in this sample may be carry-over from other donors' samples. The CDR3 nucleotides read TGTGCCAGTAGTATGCCCGGGATAGCGGGAGGCGTGTACAATGAGCAGTTCTTC. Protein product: CASSMPGIAGGVYNEQFF.